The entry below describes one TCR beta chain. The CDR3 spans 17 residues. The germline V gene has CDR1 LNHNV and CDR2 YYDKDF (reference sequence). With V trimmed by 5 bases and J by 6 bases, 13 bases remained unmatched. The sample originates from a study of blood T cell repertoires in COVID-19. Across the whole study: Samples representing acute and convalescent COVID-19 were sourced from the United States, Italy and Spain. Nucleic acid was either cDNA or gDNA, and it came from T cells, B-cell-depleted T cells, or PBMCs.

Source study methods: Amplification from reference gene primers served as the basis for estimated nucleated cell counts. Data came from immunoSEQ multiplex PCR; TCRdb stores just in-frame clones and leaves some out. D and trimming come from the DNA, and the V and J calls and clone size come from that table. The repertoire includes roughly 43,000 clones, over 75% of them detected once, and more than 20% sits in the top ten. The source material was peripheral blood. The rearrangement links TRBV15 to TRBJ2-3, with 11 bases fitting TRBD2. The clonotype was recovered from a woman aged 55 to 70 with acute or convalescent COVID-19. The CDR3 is CATSVRLAGRTGDTQYF. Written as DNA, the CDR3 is TGTGCCACCAGCGTAAGACTAGCGGGGCGGACAGGGGATACGCAGTATTTT.